This T cell receptor beta chain is from a study of monozygotic twins with inflammatory bowel disease. Regarding this clonotype: Its target is unknown.

CDR3 length: 12 amino acids. An amount of about 3,500 ng of total RNA was used for each TCR library. From its re-call of the 5' RACE reads, TCRdb lists each CDR3 protein once, without DNA. This sample lists over 120,000 distinct CDR3 sequences; its ten largest clones have 1% to 1.5%. Total RNA was isolated from whole blood without T cell sorting. Whole-study findings and limits: For IBD patients, clonotypes shared with others were fewer than for healthy twins, especially with disease activity.

The sample taken for sequencing was blood. The chain combines TRBV12-3 or TRBV12-4 with TRBJ1-4; TCRdb names TRBD1, which stays unverified in the absence of DNA. The origin of this receptor is a human donor with ulcerative colitis or Crohn's disease, or a healthy co-twin of an affected twin (not recorded which). Here the CDR3 reads CASSSGQLKLFF.